Following are 18 T cell receptor beta chains from one sample sequenced in a study of spatial heterogeneity in lung cancer. Study findings and constraints: In tumors, expanded intratumoral alpha and beta TCR counts tracked mutation counts.

No antigen is known for these receptors. TCRdb re-derived calls from the 5' RACE reads in MiXCR, one entry per CDR3 protein. Seen here are about 100,000 distinct CDR3 sequences, 4.4% observed once, and the top ten hold around 21%. Noted time point: sample taken at primary tumor resection. The sequences come from lung tumor tissue, collected at surgery. These receptors originate from a male donor with early-stage non-small cell lung cancer.

This clonotype was seen many times. This chain links TRBV28 with TRBJ1-2; D is ambiguous. The CDR3 runs 12 residues. V shed 5 bases and J shed 5 bases, with 9 bases lying between them. Looked up from germline, CDR1 is MDHEN and CDR2 is SYDVKM. CDR3: CASSPRMYGYTF. In nucleotides, the CDR3 is TGTGCCAGCAGTCCACGGATGTATGGCTACACCTTC.

V usage is TRBV7-8 and J usage is TRBJ1-2; D is unresolved. The V and J ends lost 3 bases and 4 bases respectively, with 9 bases between them. CDR3 length: 13 amino acids. Germline V CDR1 and CDR2: SGHVS, FQNEAQ. CDR3: CASSLSGTYGYTF. Here the CDR3 DNA reads TGTGCCAGCAGCTTGTCAGGAACCTATGGCTACACCTTC.

This clonotype turned up a few times. The junction and the germline gene differ at one end; a read error may be behind it. V is TRBV28 and J is TRBJ2-7; perhaps D is TRBD1 or TRBD2 (5 bases each). The germline gives CDR1 MDHEN, CDR2 SYDVKM. This CDR3 is built from 15 residues. CDR3 sequence reads: CASSARDHSQYVQYF. The CDR3 DNA follows: TGTGCCAGCAGCGCCCGGGACCACTCCCAGTACGTGCAGTACTTC.

This clonotype has ten or more counts. The chain employs TRBV20-1 and TRBJ2-1; TRBD2 agrees at 12 bases. Germline assignment: CDR1 DFQATT and CDR2 SNEGSKA (reference sequence). The CDR3 is 13 amino acids. Germline trimming cut 6 bases from V and 8 bases from J; bases unmatched to any gene: 5. The CDR3 nucleotides read TGCAGTGCGAGACTAGCGGGAGCACATGAGCAGTTCTTC. It translates to CSARLAGAHEQFF.

The chain joins TRBV7-9 to TRBJ1-3; tentative D call: TRBD1 (6 bases). Germline CDR1 SEHNR, CDR2 FQNEAQ (reference sequence). The CDR3 runs 13 residues. V dropped 7 bases and J dropped 1 base, with 8 bases sitting between them. The CDR3 here is CASIGTSGNTIYF. The CDR3 bases are TGTGCCAGCATTGGGACATCTGGAAACACCATATATTTT.

This clonotype was recorded a few times. The V call is TRBV15, the J call TRBJ1-5, with unresolved D. V dropped 6 bases and J dropped 3 bases, with 9 bases sitting between them. The CDR3 loop spans 13 amino acids. Germline V gene data show CDR1 as LNHNV and CDR2 as YYDKDF (reference sequence). The CDR3 bases are TGTGCCACCAGACAGAATTACAATCAGCCCCAGCATTTT. This gives the protein CATRQNYNQPQHF.

Details on this clonotype: Given a much more abundant clone one base away, this may be a read error. The J gene is TRBJ2-5, the V gene TRBV2, with no clear D. The germline gives CDR1 SNHLY, CDR2 FYNNEI. The CDR3 is made up of 14 amino acids. The CDR3 DNA is TGTGACAGCTCGGATCCAGACACTCGAGAGACCCAGTACTTC. Its protein product is CDSSDPDTRETQYF.

The chain links TRBV20-1 to TRBJ2-7; D not certain. V dropped 6 bases and J dropped 3 bases, with 6 bases sitting between them. The CDR3 has 10 residues. Germline CDR1 and CDR2: DFQATT and SNEGSKA (reference sequence). The CDR3: CSATSYEQYF. The CDR3 DNA is TGCAGTGCCACCAGCTACGAGCAGTACTTC.

The CDR3 spells CASIPGTGYQETQYF. DNA of the CDR3: TGCGCCAGCATCCCCGGTACGGGGTACCAAGAGACCCAGTACTTC. V is TRBV5-1 and J is TRBJ2-5, with D maybe TRBD2 (5 bases). Per the germline V gene, CDR1 is SGHRS and CDR2 is YFSETQ. V gave up 6 bases and J gave up 0 bases, with 15 bases separating them. The CDR3 spans 15 residues.

This clonotype was recorded many times. J is TRBJ1-4 and V is TRBV9; no clear D gene. Trimming removed 1 base at V and 4 bases at J, with 11 bases between. There are 15 residues in the CDR3. CDR1 is SGDLS and CDR2 is YYNGEE in the germline V gene. For the CDR3, the DNA is TGTGCCAGCAGCGTATCCGGTCAGGTTAATGAAAAACTGTTTTTT. Its translation is CASSVSGQVNEKLFF.

The sample holds many counts of this clonotype. V usage is TRBV20-1 and J usage is TRBJ2-1; 12 nucleotides align to TRBD2. There are 17 residues in the CDR3. Germline V gene data show CDR1 as DFQATT and CDR2 as SNEGSKA (reference sequence). Trimming took 3 bases from V and 4 from J; bases not matched to a gene: 10. The CDR3 region has the DNA TGCAGTGCTAGTAACCTAGCGGGAGGGCCAGGGTACAATGAGCAGTTCTTC. Protein product: CSASNLAGGPGYNEQFF.

The J gene is TRBJ2-7, the V gene TRBV7-9; maybe TRBD2 (5 bases). Between the trimmed V and J ends, which lost 3 bases and 4 bases, there was a span of 19 bases. This CDR3 has 16 amino acids. Germline V gene sequence: CDR1 SEHNR, CDR2 FQNEAQ (reference sequence). The CDR3 loop is CASSLPGGRARYEQYF. The CDR3 DNA reads TGTGCCAGCAGCTTGCCAGGAGGCCGAGCGAGGTACGAGCAGTACTTC.

This clonotype was seen ten or more times. The V call is TRBV7-9, the J call TRBJ2-5; a weak D match, TRBD1 (6 bases). V was clipped by 4 bases and J by 9 bases, with 24 bases between them. The length of the CDR3 is 16 residues. Per germline, CDR1 SEHNR and CDR2 FQNEAQ (reference sequence). This CDR3 is CASSSNRVGYPAAQYF. CDR3 coding DNA: TGTGCCAGCAGCTCGAACAGGGTGGGCTACCCTGCGGCCCAGTACTTC.

The table lists this clonotype with many counts. This chain links TRBV7-9 with TRBJ1-4, with D perhaps TRBD1 (6 bases). Germline assignment: CDR1 SEHNR and CDR2 FQNEAQ (reference sequence). V shed 4 bases and J shed 8 bases, with 17 bases lying between them. The CDR3 length is 15 residues. The CDR3, as DNA: TGTGCCAGCAGCTCTGACAGGAGTGGGGGAGAAAAACTGTTTTTT. This codes for CASSSDRSGGEKLFF.

This clonotype occurred many times. The chain combines TRBV27 with TRBJ2-2; D ambiguous. CDR3 size: 13 residues. Deletions cut 3 bases from V and 3 bases from J, with 5 bases between. Germline lookup yields CDR1 MNHEY and CDR2 SMNVEV (reference sequence). The chain's CDR3 is CASSLMDTGELFF. The CDR3 DNA is TGTGCCAGCAGTTTGATGGACACCGGGGAGCTGTTTTTT.

This clonotype was seen at least ten times. The rearrangement uses TRBV2 and TRBJ1-6, with 9 bases matching TRBD1. Germline V lookup: CDR1 SNHLY, CDR2 FYNNEI. This CDR3 spans 14 amino acids. After removal of 6 bases from V and 7 bases from J, the junction contained 4 bases not matched to a gene. The CDR3 sequence: CASRQGAGNSPLHF. CDR3 DNA: TGTGCCAGCAGACAGGGGGCGGGAAATTCACCCCTCCACTTT.

Ten or more counts support this clonotype. The chain employs TRBV5-1 and TRBJ1-1, with D unclear. Germline CDR1 SGHRS, CDR2 YFSETQ. Trimming shortened V by 4 bases and J by 5 bases, and 15 bases separated the two germline ends. The CDR3 contains 14 residues. The CDR3 sequence: CASSPPVGLTEAFF. In nucleotides, the CDR3 is TGCGCCAGCAGCCCGCCAGTGGGGTTGACTGAAGCTTTCTTT.

This clonotype was picked up many times. V and J are TRBV10-3 and TRBJ1-2; D is possibly TRBD1 (6 bases). V shed 2 bases and J shed 7 bases, with 11 bases lying between them. The germline CDR1 and CDR2 sequences are ENHRY and SYGVKD. CDR3 length equals 13 residues. The CDR3 DNA follows: TGTGCCATCAGTGAGAACAGGGAACGTGGCTACACCTTC. As protein: CAISENRERGYTF.